Here is one T cell receptor beta chain with its context. The data were taken from a study of shared clonotypes between healthy human individuals. Germline trimming cut 3 bases from V and 2 bases from J; bases unmatched to any gene: 12. This CDR3 spans 17 amino acids. The germline gives CDR1 SGDLS, CDR2 YYNGEE. It was CD45RO-negative cells, positively selected for CCR7, that made up naive CD8 cells, with terminally differentiated effector memory CD45RA+ cells excluded. Method: immunoSEQ multiplex PCR; TCRdb's copy keeps in-frame clones and lacks some. Of a few million clones detected, 93% appear once; the ten largest clones hold approximately 1.7%.

The origin of this receptor is a man younger than 35 in good health. Some clones in this sample may be carry-over from other donors' samples. The chain couples TRBV9 to TRBJ2-3, with 7 bases aligning to TRBD1. The sequenced sample consisted of naive CD8+ T cells from PBMCs. The CDR3 nucleotides read TGTGCCAGCAGCGCCGAAAGGGGAAGGGGGCCCACAGATACGCAGTATTTT. It translates to CASSAERGRGPTDTQYF. Drawing the rest from reference TRBV9 and TRBJ2-3, the complete variable domain is DSGVTQTPKHLITATGQRVTLRCSPRSGDLSVYWYQQSLDQGLQFLIQYYNGEERAKGNILERFSAQQFPDLHSELNLSSLELGDSALYFCASSAERGRGPTDTQYFGPGTRLTVL.